These 28 T cell receptor beta chains came from one sample sequenced in a study of neurological immune-mediated disorders. TCRdb fed the 5' RACE reads into MiXCR, producing one record per CDR3 protein. The sample shows 10,000 to 12,000 distinct CDR3 sequences, approximately 22% of them seen only once. Input material: CD8+ T cells from blood. The source of these receptors is a woman aged 40 to 50 with multiple sclerosis.

This clonotype was seen at least ten times. The chain uses TRBV12-3 or TRBV12-4 and TRBJ1-1; D is ambiguous. Trimming left V 1 base short and J 1 base short, with 13 bases between. This CDR3 region has 16 residues. CDR3 nucleotide sequence: TGTGCCAGCAGTTTAGTGGAGGCCCCAAGGAACACTGAAGCTTTCTTT. Translated: CASSLVEAPRNTEAFF.

This clonotype is labeled as medium-sized. The rearrangement joins TRBV6-2 or TRBV6-3 to TRBJ2-1; TRBD1 matches at 10 bases. After removal of 0 bases from V and 10 bases from J, the junction contained 9 bases not matched to a gene. This CDR3 is 16 amino acids long. The V gene's germline CDR1 is MNHEY and CDR2 SVGEGT. CDR3 bases: TGTGCCAGCAGTTACTCTGGACAGGGGGGCTTAGGCGAGCAGTTCTTC. Its translation is CASSYSGQGGLGEQFF.

This clonotype was seen many times. V is TRBV10-3 and J is TRBJ1-2; D uncertain. V was trimmed by 4 bases and J by 4 bases, leaving 4 bases between them. The CDR3 is 11 residues long. Germline V CDR1 and CDR2: ENHRY, SYGVKD. CDR3 protein: CAISGPYGYTF. Here the CDR3 DNA reads TGTGCCATCAGTGGGCCCTATGGCTACACCTTC.

CDR3 protein: CASSFPGGQGFSPLHF. DNA of the CDR3: TGTGCCAGCAGCTTCCCCGGGGGACAGGGGTTTTCACCCCTCCACTTT. J is TRBJ1-6 and V is TRBV5-5, with 10 bases matching TRBD1. Germline V lookup: CDR1 SGHKS, CDR2 YYEKEE (reference sequence). J lost 9 bases, V lost 2 bases, and 8 bases had no gene match. This CDR3 spans 16 amino acids.

This clonotype was counted many times. The chain combines TRBV5-1 with TRBJ2-7; tentatively, D is TRBD1 (6 bases). Germline V gives CDR1 SGHRS, CDR2 YFSETQ. V was cut by 0 bases and J by 3 bases, with 13 bases left in between. This CDR3 has 15 amino acids. CDR3 DNA: TGCGCCAGCAGCTTGGCCGGGACAAGTAACTACGAGCAGTACTTC. Protein: CASSLAGTSNYEQYF.

This clonotype is medium-sized in the sample. The chain uses TRBV20-1 and TRBJ1-6; D is ambiguous. V was trimmed by 0 bases and J by 3 bases, leaving 21 bases between them. Germline loops: CDR1 DFQATT, CDR2 SNEGSKA (reference sequence). The CDR3 loop spans 19 amino acids. The CDR3 is CSARDGYQFTGVYNSPLHF. The CDR3 nucleotides are TGCAGTGCTAGAGATGGTTACCAGTTTACCGGGGTCTATAATTCACCCCTCCACTTT.

This clonotype is categorized as large. The chain recombines TRBV28 with TRBJ2-7; D gene uncertain. The CDR3 totals 12 residues. CDR1 is MDHEN and CDR2 is SYDVKM in the germline V gene. Trimming took off 4 bases at V and 0 bases at J, with 4 bases between the two ends. The CDR3, as DNA: TGTGCCAGCAGTTGGGGCTCCTACGAGCAGTACTTC. Translated, it gives CASSWGSYEQYF.

The V gene is TRBV29-1, the J gene TRBJ2-2; 11 bases align to TRBD2. This CDR3 region has 14 residues. Germline V gene lookup returns CDR1 SQVTM and CDR2 ANQGSEA. The V and J ends lost 5 bases and 6 bases, in that order; junction bases with no gene match: 5. This CDR3 reads CSVLLAGVAGELFF. DNA for the CDR3: TGCAGCGTTCTACTAGCGGGAGTTGCCGGGGAGCTGTTTTTT.

This clonotype was observed at least ten times. The V and J genes are TRBV9 and TRBJ1-2; no clear D. Deletions cut 4 bases from V and 5 bases from J, with 21 bases between. The germline gives CDR1 SGDLS, CDR2 YYNGEE. The CDR3 consists of 16 residues. The CDR3 reads CASSPSSPVLGYGYTF. In nucleotides, the CDR3 is TGTGCCAGCAGCCCAAGTAGCCCGGTCCTGGGATATGGCTACACCTTC.

Ten or more counts support this clonotype. The CDR3: CASSVAPGPYEQYF. The CDR3 DNA sequence: TGTGCCAGCAGCGTAGCTCCGGGGCCCTACGAGCAGTACTTC. J is TRBJ2-7 and V is TRBV9; tentatively, D is TRBD1 or TRBD2 (5 bases each). Germline CDR1 and CDR2: SGDLS and YYNGEE. The CDR3 length is 14 residues. V dropped 0 bases and J dropped 2 bases, with 9 bases sitting between them.

The J gene is TRBJ2-1, the V gene TRBV20-1, with a weak D call TRBD1 (7 bases). Trimming pared 6 bases from V and 3 bases from J, leaving 15 bases between. The CDR3 is 14 residues long. Germline V lookup: CDR1 DFQATT, CDR2 SNEGSKA (reference sequence). Written as DNA, the CDR3 is TGCAGTGCCAGGGGGACTCTCAGCTACAATGAGCAGTTCTTC. Translating it yields CSARGTLSYNEQFF.

This clonotype was counted at least ten times. The chain combines TRBV20-1 with TRBJ1-1; D unresolved. Germline values: CDR1 DFQATT, CDR2 SNEGSKA (reference sequence). Trimming shortened V by 0 bases and J by 4 bases, and 15 bases separated the two germline ends. The CDR3 length is 15 residues. CDR3 region: CSAREVWALGTEAFF. The CDR3 DNA reads TGCAGTGCTAGAGAGGTCTGGGCCCTGGGCACTGAAGCTTTCTTT.

The chain uses TRBV5-1 and TRBJ2-7, with a possible D match to TRBD2 (6 bases). The CDR3 sequence is 11 residues long. Per germline, CDR1 SGHRS and CDR2 YFSETQ. V lost 5 bases and J 6 bases, leaving 9 bases between the germline ends. Here the CDR3 DNA reads TGCGCCAGCAGGGGACTCCTCGAGCAGTACTTC. It codes for CASRGLLEQYF.

In its sample, this clonotype is medium-sized (0.01 to 0.1%). This CDR3 reads CASSSPLGNEQFF. The CDR3 DNA reads as TGTGCCAGCAGCTCCCCCCTCGGGAATGAGCAGTTCTTC. The chain links TRBV7-9 to TRBJ2-1; D gene unclear. Germline V gene lookup returns CDR1 SEHNR and CDR2 FQNEAQ (reference sequence). This CDR3 has 13 amino acids. V was trimmed by 4 bases and J by 7 bases, leaving 11 bases between them. Together with reference TRBV7-9 and TRBJ2-1, the CDR3 gives the full variable domain: DTGVSQNPRHKITKRGQNVTFRCDPISEHNRLYWYRQTLGQGPEFLTYFQNEAQLEKSRLLSDRFSAERPKGSFSTLEIQRTEQGDSAMYLCASSSPLGNEQFFGPGTRLTVL.

This clonotype is labeled medium-sized. The DNA for the CDR3 is TGTGCCAGCAGCGTAATCCAGGGAGGCGAGCAGTTCTTC. This encodes CASSVIQGGEQFF. V usage is TRBV9 and J usage is TRBJ2-1, with D possibly matching TRBD2 (6 bases). Trimming took off 1 base at V and 10 bases at J, with 12 bases between the two ends. This CDR3 has 13 residues. Germline CDR1 SGDLS, CDR2 YYNGEE.

This clonotype was seen many times. The chain recombines TRBV12-3 or TRBV12-4 with TRBJ1-6, with TRBD1 matching 7 bases. V dropped 6 bases and J dropped 7; count of bases not matched to a gene: 9. The CDR3 is 15 residues long. CDR3 nucleotide sequence: TGTGCCAGCAGACCCAGGGGGAGGTGGAATTCACCCCTCCACTTT. This sequence encodes CASRPRGRWNSPLHF.

This clonotype was detected ten times or more. This chain uses TRBV20-1 with TRBJ2-1; the D gene is possibly TRBD1 (6 bases). Trimming removed 0 bases from V and 4 bases from J, with 13 bases in between. Germline assignment: CDR1 DFQATT and CDR2 SNEGSKA (reference sequence). The CDR3 length is 15 residues. CDR3 in DNA: TGCAGTGCTAGAGATATGTTGGGGGCGTACAATGAGCAGTTCTTC. It specifies CSARDMLGAYNEQFF.

This clonotype is medium-sized within its sample. The rearrangement uses TRBV12-3 or TRBV12-4 and TRBJ1-4, with a possible D match to TRBD1 (5 bases). The CDR3 covers 12 residues. V was shortened by 6 bases and J by 4 bases, with 6 bases between the two germline ends. The CDR3 sequence: CASRGLNEKLFF. In nucleotides, the CDR3 is TGTGCCAGCAGGGGACTTAATGAAAAACTGTTTTTT.

There are many counts of this clonotype. The chain uses TRBV10-2 and TRBJ1-5; 7 bases are shared with TRBD1. The CDR3 contains 14 residues. The V and J ends lost 3 bases and 6 bases, in that order; junction bases with no gene match: 5. CDR1 is WSHSY and CDR2 is SAAADI in the germline V gene. CDR3 sequence reads: CASSEGQEVQPQHF. The CDR3, as DNA: TGCGCCAGCAGTGAAGGACAGGAGGTTCAGCCCCAGCATTTT.

Judged by abundance, this clonotype is medium-sized. The rearrangement uses TRBV20-1 and TRBJ2-7; D not certain. Germline V gene data show CDR1 as DFQATT and CDR2 as SNEGSKA (reference sequence). The CDR3 is 11 amino acids. With 4 bases removed from V and 5 bases from J, the gap between germline ends came to 9 bases. Here the CDR3 DNA reads TGCAGTGCTATACATCTCGACGAGCAGTACTTC. Translated, it gives CSAIHLDEQYF.

Judged by abundance, this clonotype is medium-sized (0.01 to 0.1%). V and J are TRBV15 and TRBJ1-1, with a tentative D call TRBD1 (6 bases). Trimming shortened V by 4 bases and J by 5 bases, and 14 bases separated the two germline ends. The germline gives CDR1 LNHNV, CDR2 YYDKDF (reference sequence). This CDR3 spans 14 amino acids. CDR3 DNA sequence: TGTGCCACCAGCAATGGGGGGCTAGGGACTGAAGCTTTCTTT. As protein: CATSNGGLGTEAFF.

This clonotype has at least ten counts. The chain carries TRBV12-3 or TRBV12-4 and TRBJ1-3; weak D call: TRBD1 (5 bases). This CDR3 is 14 amino acids long. V was trimmed by 8 bases and J by 3 bases, leaving 14 bases between them. The CDR3 reads CASGFRVGGNTIYF. CDR3 in DNA: TGTGCCAGCGGGTTCAGGGTGGGTGGAAACACCATATATTTT.

By share, this clonotype ranks as medium-sized. This chain uses TRBV9 with TRBJ1-6, with no clear D. The V end lost 4 bases, the J end lost 6 bases, and 8 bases lay between the germline ends. Looked up from germline, CDR1 is SGDLS and CDR2 is YYNGEE. The CDR3 has 13 residues. CDR3 sequence (DNA): TGTGCCAGCAGCCCCGAAATTAATTCACCCCTCCACTTT. Its protein is CASSPEINSPLHF.

There are many counts of this clonotype. The chain links TRBV10-2 to TRBJ1-5; D is ambiguous. The CDR3 contains 14 residues. Germline CDR1 reads WSHSY; CDR2 reads SAAADI. The V end was cut by 8 bases, the J end by 6 bases, with 17 bases between. The CDR3: CASGEPFSGQPQHF. DNA of the CDR3: TGCGCCAGCGGAGAACCGTTTAGCGGTCAGCCCCAGCATTTT.

This clonotype was counted at least ten times. The chain links TRBV7-3 to TRBJ1-1; D perhaps matches TRBD1 (5 bases). Trimming took 5 bases from V and 0 from J, leaving 16 bases between them. Germline CDR1 is SGHTA and CDR2 is FQGTGA. The CDR3 is made up of 16 amino acids. The CDR3 reads CASSVYSGYMNTEAFF. In DNA, the CDR3 is TGTGCCAGCAGCGTATACTCAGGGTACATGAACACTGAAGCTTTCTTT.

Relative to its sample, this clonotype is medium-sized (0.01 to 0.1%). V is TRBV27 and J is TRBJ2-1; TRBD2 matches 10 bases. Germline CDR1 MNHEY, CDR2 SMNVEV (reference sequence). V lost 8 bases, J lost 10 bases, and 14 bases stayed unmatched. The CDR3 is 15 amino acids. This CDR3 is CASSYVAGGPGEQFF. The CDR3 DNA follows: TGTGCCAGCTCCTATGTAGCGGGGGGACCAGGGGAGCAGTTCTTC.

This clonotype was picked up a small number of times. Here the CDR3 DNA reads TGTGCCAGCAGCTTAGCATCCGGGAACAATGAGCAGTTCTTC. This sequence encodes CASSLASGNNEQFF. The chain uses TRBV7-9 and TRBJ2-1; maybe TRBD2 (5 bases). CDR3 length: 14 amino acids. The ends were cut back, 0 bases at V and 5 bases at J, with 8 bases in the middle. Germline loops: CDR1 SEHNR, CDR2 FQNEAQ (reference sequence). Using reference TRBV7-9 and TRBJ2-1 for the parts outside the CDR3, the full variable domain is DTGVSQNPRHKITKRGQNVTFRCDPISEHNRLYWYRQTLGQGPEFLTYFQNEAQLEKSRLLSDRFSAERPKGSFSTLEIQRTEQGDSAMYLCASSLASGNNEQFFGPGTRLTVL.

This clonotype came up many times. The chain combines TRBV7-9 with TRBJ2-7; D perhaps matches TRBD2 (5 bases). The CDR3 totals 13 residues. With 4 bases removed from V and 3 bases from J, the gap between germline ends came to 10 bases. The germline V gene has CDR1 SEHNR and CDR2 FQNEAQ (reference sequence). The CDR3 coding sequence is TGTGCCAGCAGCTGGGCGGGCGGCTACGAGCAGTACTTC. Its protein is CASSWAGGYEQYF.